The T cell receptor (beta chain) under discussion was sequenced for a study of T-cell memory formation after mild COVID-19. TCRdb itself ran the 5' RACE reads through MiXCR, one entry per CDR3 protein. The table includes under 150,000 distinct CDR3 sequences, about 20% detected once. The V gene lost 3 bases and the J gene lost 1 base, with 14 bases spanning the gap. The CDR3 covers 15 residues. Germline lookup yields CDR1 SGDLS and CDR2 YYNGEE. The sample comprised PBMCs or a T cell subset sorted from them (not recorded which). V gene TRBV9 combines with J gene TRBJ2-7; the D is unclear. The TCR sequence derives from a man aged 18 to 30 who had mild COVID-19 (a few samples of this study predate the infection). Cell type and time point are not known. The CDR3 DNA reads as TGTGCCAGCAGCGGGACCCCGCGAATTTCCTACGAGCAGTACTTC. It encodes CASSGTPRISYEQYF.